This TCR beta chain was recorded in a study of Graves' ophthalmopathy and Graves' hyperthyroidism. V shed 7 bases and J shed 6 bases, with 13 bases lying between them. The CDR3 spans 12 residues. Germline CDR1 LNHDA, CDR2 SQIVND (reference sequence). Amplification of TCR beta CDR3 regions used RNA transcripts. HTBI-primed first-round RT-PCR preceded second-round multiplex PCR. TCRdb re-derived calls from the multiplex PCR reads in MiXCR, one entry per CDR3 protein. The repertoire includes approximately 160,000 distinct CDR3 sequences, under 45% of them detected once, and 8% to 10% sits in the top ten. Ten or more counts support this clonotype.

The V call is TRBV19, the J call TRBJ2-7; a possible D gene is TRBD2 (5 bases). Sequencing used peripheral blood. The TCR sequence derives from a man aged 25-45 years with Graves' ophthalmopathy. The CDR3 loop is CASKRGYGEQYF. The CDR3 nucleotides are TGTGCCAGTAAGCGCGGGTACGGCGAGCAGTACTTC.